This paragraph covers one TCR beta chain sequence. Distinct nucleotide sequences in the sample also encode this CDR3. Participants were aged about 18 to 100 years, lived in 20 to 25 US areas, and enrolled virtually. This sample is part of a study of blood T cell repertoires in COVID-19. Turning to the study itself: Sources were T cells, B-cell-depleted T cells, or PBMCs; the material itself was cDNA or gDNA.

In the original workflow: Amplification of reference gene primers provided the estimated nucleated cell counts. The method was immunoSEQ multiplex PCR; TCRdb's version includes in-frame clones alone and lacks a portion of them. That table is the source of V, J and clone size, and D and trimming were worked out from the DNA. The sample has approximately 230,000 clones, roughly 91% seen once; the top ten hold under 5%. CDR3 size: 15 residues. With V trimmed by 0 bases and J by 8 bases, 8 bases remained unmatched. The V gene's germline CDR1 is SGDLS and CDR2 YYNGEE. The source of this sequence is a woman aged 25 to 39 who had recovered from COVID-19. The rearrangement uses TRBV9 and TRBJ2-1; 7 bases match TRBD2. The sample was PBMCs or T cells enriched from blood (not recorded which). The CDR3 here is CASSVVGGSRDEQFF. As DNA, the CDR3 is TGTGCCAGCAGCGTAGTAGGCGGGAGTCGGGATGAGCAGTTCTTC.